This T cell receptor (beta chain) was documented in a study of metastatic and nonmetastatic thyroid tumors. Study-wide background: Across blood and tumor or nodule tissue, repertoires from malignant and benign thyroid patients were compared with one another.

Prior to thyroid surgery, none of the patients had received any treatment. This clone is judged medium-sized (0.01 to 0.1%). An end of the junction does not agree with germline; a read error may underlie this. Authors' data handling: A classifier of distant metastasis in papillary thyroid cancer was built from CDR3 differences (across clinicopathological groups). TCRdb re-analyzed the PCR reads through MiXCR. The V and J calls and clone size are TCRdb's, not the authors'. This table has roughly 7,400 clones, over 35% appearing once. The clonotype comes from a female donor with papillary thyroid cancer or a benign thyroid nodule (not recorded which). Some clones in this sample may be carry-over from other donors' samples. Source material: tumor tissue.

CDR3 region: CASSQGHSGVQYF. The DNA for the CDR3 is TGTGCTAGCAGCCAAGGACACTCAGGGGTGCAGTACTTC. The chain links TRBV7-7 to TRBJ2-7; possibly TRBD1 for D (6 bases). CDR3 length equals 13 residues. Germline V gives CDR1 SSHAT, CDR2 FNYEAQ (reference sequence).